These T cell receptor beta chains were read from a single sample in a study of response to subunit inactivated influenza vaccine. TCRdb re-derived calls from the RT-PCR reads in MiXCR, one entry per CDR3 protein. The repertoire holds 600,000 to 850,000 distinct CDR3 sequences, with around 13% as singletons. The sample was PBMCs from blood, taken about 14 days before vaccination. The receptors shown here come from a man between 50 and 59 years old who received an inactivated influenza vaccine. The CDR3 runs from the conserved cysteine through the conserved F or W. A D gene is named only where the DNA matches it firmly. Size tells how often a clone was seen (once, few, many) or the class of an expanded clone, and some rows leave it out.

d_call: TRBD1; j_call: TRBJ2-5; clone_size: NA; v_call: TRBV20-1; cdr3_nt: TGCAGTGCTCGGAAAGACAGGGTACTTGAGACCCAGTACTTC; cdr3_aa: CSARKDRVLETQYF
d_call: NA; j_call: TRBJ2-7; clone_size: NA; v_call: TRBV7-8; cdr3_nt: TGTGCCAGCAGCTTAGGGGCCTTAGCGGAAAGCTCCTACGAGCAGTACTTC; cdr3_aa: CASSLGALAESSYEQYF
d_call: TRBD1; j_call: TRBJ1-2; clone_size: few; v_call: TRBV11-2; cdr3_nt: TGTGCCAGCAGCTCCGCGACAGGGGTAGAAGGCTACACCTTC; cdr3_aa: CASSSATGVEGYTF
d_call: TRBD1; j_call: TRBJ1-1; clone_size: few; v_call: TRBV20-1; cdr3_nt: TGCAGTGCTAGAGATGGTCGAAGGGGGCGGACTGAAGCTTTCTTT; cdr3_aa: CSARDGRRGRTEAFF
d_call: NA; j_call: TRBJ1-1; clone_size: few; v_call: TRBV20-1; cdr3_nt: TGCAGTGCCCCAAACGATGCGAACACTGAAGCTTTCTTT; cdr3_aa: CSAPNDANTEAFF
d_call: TRBD1; j_call: TRBJ2-7; clone_size: NA; v_call: TRBV5-5; cdr3_nt: TGTGCCAGCAGCTTGGAAGGGGGCTTCCCGGTGCACGAGCAGTACTTC; cdr3_aa: CASSLEGGFPVHEQYF
d_call: NA; j_call: TRBJ2-1; clone_size: NA; v_call: TRBV28; cdr3_nt: TGTGCCAGCAGTTTTGTGTGGACTACTTACAATGAGCAGTTCTTC; cdr3_aa: CASSFVWTTYNEQFF
d_call: NA; j_call: TRBJ1-6; clone_size: few; v_call: TRBV27; cdr3_nt: TGTGCCAGCAACTCCGGGAGCGATAATTCACCCCTCCACTTT; cdr3_aa: CASNSGSDNSPLHF
d_call: NA; j_call: TRBJ2-5; clone_size: NA; v_call: TRBV6-2/TRBV6-3; cdr3_nt: TGTGCCAGCAGATTGGACGGGTTCGTGGAGACCCAGTACTTC; cdr3_aa: CASRLDGFVETQYF
d_call: TRBD1; j_call: TRBJ2-1; clone_size: NA; v_call: TRBV29-1; cdr3_nt: TGCAGCGTCGCCGGGACAGGGAGCTCCTACAATGAGCAGTTCTTC; cdr3_aa: CSVAGTGSSYNEQFF
d_call: NA; j_call: TRBJ1-3; clone_size: few; v_call: TRBV6-5; cdr3_nt: TGTGCCAGCAGTTCGCAGGGGACCTCCATATATTTT; cdr3_aa: CASSSQGTSIYF
d_call: NA; j_call: TRBJ2-5; clone_size: few; v_call: TRBV6-2/TRBV6-3; cdr3_nt: TGTGCCAGCAGGCAGGGTGGGGAGACCCAGTACTTC; cdr3_aa: CASRQGGETQYF
d_call: NA; j_call: TRBJ1-1; clone_size: few; v_call: TRBV29-1; cdr3_nt: TGCAGCGTTGGGAAACAGGAATTCACTGAAGCTTTCTTT; cdr3_aa: CSVGKQEFTEAFF
d_call: NA; j_call: TRBJ2-3; clone_size: once; v_call: TRBV25-1; cdr3_nt: TGTGCCAGCAGGAAGGTTAGCACAGATACGCAGTATTTT; cdr3_aa: CASRKVSTDTQYF
d_call: NA; j_call: TRBJ2-5; clone_size: few; v_call: TRBV9; cdr3_nt: TGTGCCAGCAGCCCCGGCGGAGGGTCACAAGAGACCCAGTACTTC; cdr3_aa: CASSPGGGSQETQYF